These 21 T cell receptor beta chains came from one sample sequenced in a study of STAT5B mutations in CD4+ large granular lymphocyte leukemia. Generated by immunoSEQ multiplex PCR, the TCRdb table keeps only in-frame clones and is missing some. The table includes some 32,000 clones, approximately 74% detected once. The sample was CD4+ T cells from blood buffy coats. The receptors were sampled from a human donor in good health.

V is TRBV2 and J is TRBJ2-2, with unresolved D. Germline CDR1 SNHLY, CDR2 FYNNEI. V was shortened by 2 bases and J by 4 bases, with 11 bases between the two germline ends. This CDR3 has 15 residues. The CDR3 spells CASSESSAVTGELFF. CDR3 DNA sequence: TGTGCCAGCAGTGAAAGCTCGGCAGTCACCGGGGAGCTGTTTTTT.

This chain links TRBV5-4 with TRBJ2-7, with D maybe TRBD1 (6 bases). The CDR3 is 15 amino acids. Trimming stripped 4 bases from V and 0 bases from J, with 14 bases between. Germline-derived CDR1 and CDR2 are SGHNT and YYREEE (reference sequence). CDR3 sequence reads: CASSKQGPGSYEQYV. In nucleotides, the CDR3 is TGTGCCAGCAGCAAACAGGGCCCGGGCTCCTACGAGCAGTACGTC.

The table lists this clone with a few counts. V gene TRBV29-1 combines with J gene TRBJ2-1, with D tentatively TRBD1 or TRBD2 (5 bases each). The CDR3 loop spans 14 amino acids. The germline gives CDR1 SQVTM, CDR2 ANQGSEA. V lost 3 bases, J lost 1 base, and 10 bases lay in between. CDR3 nucleotide sequence: TGCAGCGTTGATTTGGGGGATTCCTACAATGAGCAGTTCTTC. This translates into CSVDLGDSYNEQFF.

As for this clone: A junction end diverges from the germline sequence, so it may reflect a read error. V is TRBV29-1 and J is TRBJ2-1; 8 bases line up with TRBD2. Per germline, CDR1 SQVTM and CDR2 ANQGSEA. This CDR3 spans 11 amino acids. The CDR3 nucleotides read TGCAGCGTCGAAGCGGGGGATGAGCAGTTCTTC. Translated: CSVEAGDEQFF.

The chain has TRBV18 and TRBJ1-5; D call uncertain. V dropped 2 bases and J dropped 5 bases, with 10 bases sitting between them. The CDR3 is 14 amino acids. CDR1 KGHSH and CDR2 LQKENI come from the germline V gene. The CDR3 nucleotides read TGTGCCAGCTCACCATCGGGGTCGGATCAGCCCCAGCATTTT. It yields the protein CASSPSGSDQPQHF.

This clone occurred a few times. The chain has TRBV27 and TRBJ1-1; 9 nucleotides align to TRBD1. Germline V gene sequence: CDR1 MNHEY, CDR2 SMNVEV (reference sequence). This CDR3 has 14 residues. After removal of 5 bases from V and 6 bases from J, the junction contained 7 bases not matched to a gene. The CDR3 nucleotides read TGTGCCAGCAGTAAGGAACAGGGGGCCGCTGAAGCTTTCTTT. Its translation: CASSKEQGAAEAFF.

The chain couples TRBV9 to TRBJ1-3, with 9 bases that match TRBD1. The CDR3 spans 15 residues. The V gene end was trimmed by 4 bases and the J gene end by 4 bases; junction bases not matched to a gene: 6. Germline CDR1 is SGDLS and CDR2 is YYNGEE. The CDR3 nucleotides are TGTGCCAGCAGCCCATGGACAGGGGCCGGAAACACCATATATTTT. The encoded protein is CASSPWTGAGNTIYF. The whole variable domain, filled in from reference TRBV9 and TRBJ1-3, reads DSGVTQTPKHLITATGQRVTLRCSPRSGDLSVYWYQQSLDQGLQFLIQYYNGEERAKGNILERFSAQQFPDLHSELNLSSLELGDSALYFCASSPWTGAGNTIYFGEGSWLTVV.

The chain is built from TRBV7-2 and TRBJ1-2, with a weak D call TRBD1 (6 bases). The ends were cut back, 1 base at V and 0 bases at J, with 12 bases in the middle. This CDR3 region has 16 residues. Germline V gives CDR1 SGHTA, CDR2 FQGNSA. CDR3 amino acids: CASSLVWTATNYGYTF. The DNA for the CDR3 is TGTGCCAGCAGCTTAGTTTGGACAGCTACTAACTATGGCTACACCTTC.

CDR3 nucleotides: TGTGCCAGCAGTGATGGGGATACGACCATATATTTT. Protein product: CASSDGDTTIYF. The chain links TRBV2 to TRBJ1-3; no clear D gene. CDR1 and CDR2 (germline): SNHLY, FYNNEI. V was pared by 3 bases and J by 10 bases, with 10 bases between. The CDR3 contains 12 residues.

The chain uses TRBV5-1 and TRBJ2-5; D is ambiguous. Looked up from germline, CDR1 is SGHRS and CDR2 is YFSETQ. CDR3 size: 13 residues. Trimming removed 0 bases from V and 7 bases from J, with 10 bases in between. The CDR3 bases are TGCGCCAGCAGCTTGGTGCCAACCGGGACCCAGTACTTC. Protein: CASSLVPTGTQYF.

The V and J genes are TRBV18 and TRBJ1-2; D remains ambiguous. This CDR3 has 14 amino acids. CDR1 is KGHSH, CDR2 LQKENI, per germline. The V end was cut by 3 bases, the J end by 4 bases, with 12 bases between. The chain's CDR3 is CASSPRLTSYGYTF. The CDR3 region has the DNA TGTGCCAGCTCACCCCGCCTCACCAGCTATGGCTACACCTTC.

The V call is TRBV30, the J call TRBJ2-1; possibly TRBD1 or TRBD2 for D (5 bases each). CDR1 GTSNPN and CDR2 SVGIG come from the germline V gene (reference sequence). CDR3 size: 14 residues. Trimming left V 2 bases short and J 0 bases short, with 8 bases between. The CDR3 region is CAWSWGSSYNEQFF. The CDR3 coding sequence is TGTGCCTGGAGTTGGGGGAGCTCCTACAATGAGCAGTTCTTC.

The gene calls are TRBV4-1 and TRBJ2-2; 8 bases line up with TRBD1. Germline CDR1 reads MGHRA; CDR2 reads YSYEKL. This CDR3 region has 15 residues. After removal of 2 bases from V and 4 bases from J, the junction contained 3 bases not matched to a gene. This CDR3 is CASSQQGAGTGELFF. In DNA form, the CDR3 reads TGCGCCAGCAGCCAACAGGGGGCCGGCACCGGGGAGCTGTTTTTT.

This chain joins TRBV11-3 and TRBJ1-1; no reliable D call. The CDR3 has 14 residues. With 0 bases removed from V and 6 bases from J, the gap between germline ends came to 11 bases. CDR1 is SGHNT and CDR2 is YENEEA in the germline V gene. CDR3 sequence reads: CASSLESLLAEAFF. Here the CDR3 DNA reads TGTGCCAGCAGCTTAGAGTCCCTACTGGCTGAAGCTTTCTTT.

V is TRBV6-5 and J is TRBJ1-4; D is ambiguous. Between the trimmed V and J ends, which lost 9 bases and 8 bases, there was a span of 16 bases. The germline V gene has CDR1 MNHEY and CDR2 SVGAGI. This CDR3 contains 13 residues. DNA of the CDR3: TGTGCCAGTTCCGGTCGAATCCGGGAAAAACTGTTTTTT. Its translation: CASSGRIREKLFF.

This clone came up a few times. The V gene is TRBV19, the J gene TRBJ1-1, with D perhaps matching TRBD1 (5 bases). Per the germline V gene, CDR1 is LNHDA and CDR2 is SQIVND (reference sequence). The CDR3 is made up of 14 amino acids. Trimming left V 7 bases short and J 1 base short, with 13 bases between. CDR3 DNA sequence: TGTGCCAGTACTTGGGGGATAGGGAACACTGAAGCTTTCTTT. Translation gives CASTWGIGNTEAFF.

The V and J genes are TRBV5-1 and TRBJ1-4; D may be TRBD1 (5 bases). This CDR3 contains 15 residues. Germline CDR1 reads SGHRS; CDR2 reads YFSETQ. Trimming removed 0 bases from V and 8 bases from J, with 14 bases in between. The CDR3 here is CASSLAQSWDEKLFF. In DNA form, the CDR3 reads TGCGCCAGCAGCTTGGCGCAGTCGTGGGACGAAAAACTGTTTTTT.

The chain employs TRBV19 and TRBJ1-2; 9 nucleotides agree with TRBD1. V shed 7 bases, J shed 2 bases, and the junction held 5 bases outside the gene matches. This CDR3 is built from 14 residues. Germline V gene data show CDR1 as LNHDA and CDR2 as SQIVND (reference sequence). The CDR3: CASTNRGQNYGYTF. The CDR3 DNA reads TGTGCCAGTACTAACAGGGGGCAGAACTATGGCTACACCTTC.

This clone was detected once. The J gene is TRBJ2-5, the V gene TRBV10-3, with 7 bases that match TRBD2. V was clipped by 4 bases and J by 2 bases; unmatched bases: 4. This CDR3 has 14 residues. Germline CDR1 and CDR2: ENHRY and SYGVKD. This CDR3 is CAISGVSGQETQYF. CDR3 coding DNA: TGTGCCATCAGTGGGGTTAGCGGGCAAGAGACCCAGTACTTC.

This clone has only one observation. The V call is TRBV28, the J call TRBJ2-6, with a tentative D call TRBD1 (6 bases). CDR1 is MDHEN and CDR2 is SYDVKM in the germline V gene. The CDR3 contains 16 residues. Trimming stripped 5 bases from V and 1 base from J, with 12 bases between. The CDR3 DNA is TGTGCCAGCAGTCGAGGACAGTATTCTGGGGCCAACGTCCTGACTTTC. It translates to CASSRGQYSGANVLTF.

The rearrangement joins TRBV2 to TRBJ2-1, with 8 positions matching TRBD2. Germline V gives CDR1 SNHLY, CDR2 FYNNEI. V lost 8 bases to trimming and J lost 4 bases; unmatched junction nucleotides: 4. The CDR3 has 13 residues. CDR3 sequence: CASRRGGYNEQFF. DNA of the CDR3: TGTGCCAGCCGACGGGGGGGATACAATGAGCAGTTCTTC.